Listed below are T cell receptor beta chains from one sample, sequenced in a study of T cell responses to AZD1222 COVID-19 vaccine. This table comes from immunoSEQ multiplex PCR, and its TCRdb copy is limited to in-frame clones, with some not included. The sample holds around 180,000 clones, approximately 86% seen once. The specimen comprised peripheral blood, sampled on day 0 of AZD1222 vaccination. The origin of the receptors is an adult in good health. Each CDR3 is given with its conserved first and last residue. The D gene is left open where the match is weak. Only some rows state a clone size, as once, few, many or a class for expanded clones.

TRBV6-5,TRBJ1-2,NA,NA,TGTGCCGGACGGCTAAACTATGGCTACACCTTC,CAGRLNYGYTF
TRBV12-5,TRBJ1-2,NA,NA,TGTGCTAGTGGTTTGGTACCGTCAGGCGGCTACACCTTC,CASGLVPSGGYTF
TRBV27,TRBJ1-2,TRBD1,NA,TGTGCCAGCAGTCGAAAGACAGGGCCTGGGTTCTATGGCTACACCTTC,CASSRKTGPGFYGYTF
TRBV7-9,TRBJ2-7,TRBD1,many,TGTGCCAGCAGCTCACGGACAGGGCCCTACGAGCAGTACTTC,CASSSRTGPYEQYF
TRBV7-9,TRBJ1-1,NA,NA,TGTGCCAGCAGCCAGAGCAGTAACACTGAAGCTTTCTTT,CASSQSSNTEAFF
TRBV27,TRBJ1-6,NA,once,TGTGCCAGCAGGAAAGGACGGGGATCCTATAATTCACCCCTCCACTTT,CASRKGRGSYNSPLHF
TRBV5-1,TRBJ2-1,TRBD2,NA,TGCGCCAGCAGCTTGGGCCTAGCGGGGGGCTCCTACAATGAGCAGTTCTTC,CASSLGLAGGSYNEQFF
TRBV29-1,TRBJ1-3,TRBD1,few,TGCAGCGGTCACGAGGGGGCATCTGGAAACACCATATATTTT,CSGHEGASGNTIYF
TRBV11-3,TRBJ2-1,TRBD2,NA,TGTGCCAGCAGCTCCCGACTAGCCAGTGAGCAGTTCTTC,CASSSRLASEQFF
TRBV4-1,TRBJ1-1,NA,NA,TGCGCCAGCAGCCAAGAGGAAGGTACTGAAGCTTTCTTT,CASSQEEGTEAFF
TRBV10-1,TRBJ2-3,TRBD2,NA,TGCGCCAGCAGTGAGTCGGGGACTAGCGGGGGCACAGATACGCAGTATTTT,CASSESGTSGGTDTQYF
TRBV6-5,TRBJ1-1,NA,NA,TGTGCCAGCAGTAAACCCGGACCTGAAGCTTTCTTT,CASSKPGPEAFF
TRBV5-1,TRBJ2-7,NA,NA,TGCGCCAGCAGGGAGGGTACCTACGAGCAGTACTTC,CASREGTYEQYF
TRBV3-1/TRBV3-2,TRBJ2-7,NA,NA,TGTGCCAGCAGCCAAGACTTCACAGCCTACGAGCAGTACTTC,CASSQDFTAYEQYF
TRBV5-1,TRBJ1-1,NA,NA,TGCGCCAGCAGCCGGGACGGTTTGAACACTGAAGCTTTCTTT,CASSRDGLNTEAFF
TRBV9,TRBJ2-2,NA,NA,TGTGCCAGCAGCTTCTTCCTGGGAACCAACACCGGGGAGCTGTTTTTT,CASSFFLGTNTGELFF
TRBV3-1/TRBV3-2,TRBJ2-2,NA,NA,TGTGCCAGCAGCCGCAGTGGAGGGGAGCTGTTTTTT,CASSRSGGELFF
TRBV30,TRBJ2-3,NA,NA,TGTGCCTGGAGGGGGTCTAATACGCAGTATTTT,CAWRGSNTQYF
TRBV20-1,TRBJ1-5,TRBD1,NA,TGCAGTGCTAGTCCTCCAGGGGGAGATCAGCCCCAGCATTTT,CSASPPGGDQPQHF
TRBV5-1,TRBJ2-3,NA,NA,TGCGCCAGCAGCTTGGGTTCCGGACCCCTCACAGATACGCAGTATTTT,CASSLGSGPLTDTQYF
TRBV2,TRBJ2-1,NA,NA,TGTGCCAGCAGTGAGACCTCTAGTCGGAATGAGCAGTTCTTC,CASSETSSRNEQFF
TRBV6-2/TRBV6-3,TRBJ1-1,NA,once,TGTGCCAGCAGCCGATCCTTGCAGAGCACTGAAGCTTTCTTT,CASSRSLQSTEAFF
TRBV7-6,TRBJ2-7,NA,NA,TGTGCCAGCAGTCAGGGGGGCTACGAGCAGTACTTC,CASSQGGYEQYF
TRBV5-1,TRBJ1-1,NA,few,TGCGCCAGCAGCTTGGCCTACCAGAACACTGAAGCTTTCTTT,CASSLAYQNTEAFF
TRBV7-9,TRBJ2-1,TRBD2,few,TGTGCCAGCAGCTTCTCCCTAGCGGGGGAATACAATGAGCAGTTCTTC,CASSFSLAGEYNEQFF
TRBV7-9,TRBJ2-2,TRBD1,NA,TGTGCCAGCAGCCCCCGGGACAGGGTACACACCGGGGAGCTGTTTTTT,CASSPRDRVHTGELFF
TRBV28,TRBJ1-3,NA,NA,TGTGCCAGCAGCCCCCCGGGGGTGATTGGAAACACCATATATTTT,CASSPPGVIGNTIYF
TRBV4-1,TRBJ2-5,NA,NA,TGCGCCAGCAGCCATGCCGACAGCCAGGGTGAAGAGACCCAGTACTTC,CASSHADSQGEETQYF
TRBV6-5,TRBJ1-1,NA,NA,TGTGCCAGCAGCCGGACAGAGAACACTGAAGCTTTCTTT,CASSRTENTEAFF
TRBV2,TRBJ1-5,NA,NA,TGTGCCAGCAGTGGAGGACGGGAACAGGTCTCCGGCAATCAGCCCCAGCATTTT,CASSGGREQVSGNQPQHF
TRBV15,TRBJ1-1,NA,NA,TGTGCCACCAGCCTCGGGACAGAAGCTTTCTTT,CATSLGTEAFF
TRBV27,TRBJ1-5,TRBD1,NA,TGTGCCAGCTCCGACAGGGGGGATCAGCCCCAGCATTTT,CASSDRGDQPQHF
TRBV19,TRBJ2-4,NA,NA,TGTGCCAGTACTCCGGGATTGGGCAAAAACATTCAGTACTTC,CASTPGLGKNIQYF
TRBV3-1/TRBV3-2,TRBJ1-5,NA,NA,TGTGCCAGCGGCGGGAGCAATCAGCCCCAGCATTTT,CASGGSNQPQHF
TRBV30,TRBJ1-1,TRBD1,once,TGTGCCTGGAGTAAACCACAGGGGCCTGAAGCTTTCTTT,CAWSKPQGPEAFF
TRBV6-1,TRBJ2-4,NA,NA,TGTGCCAGCAGTGAGGGGACACAAAACATTCAGTACTTC,CASSEGTQNIQYF
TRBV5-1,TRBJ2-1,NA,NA,TGCGCCAGCAGCTTGGCTAGGGGGGGCTACAATGAGCAGTTCTTC,CASSLARGGYNEQFF
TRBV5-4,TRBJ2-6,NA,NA,TGTGCCAGCAGCTATGGAGTTGGGGCTGGGGCCAACGTCCTGACTTTC,CASSYGVGAGANVLTF
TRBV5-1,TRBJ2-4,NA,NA,TGCGCCAGCAGCCCGGTCTCGGGGGCCAAAAACATTCAGTACTTC,CASSPVSGAKNIQYF
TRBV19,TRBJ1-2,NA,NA,TGTGCCAGTAATAGTATTCAGACGGAGGGTGGCTACACCTTC,CASNSIQTEGGYTF